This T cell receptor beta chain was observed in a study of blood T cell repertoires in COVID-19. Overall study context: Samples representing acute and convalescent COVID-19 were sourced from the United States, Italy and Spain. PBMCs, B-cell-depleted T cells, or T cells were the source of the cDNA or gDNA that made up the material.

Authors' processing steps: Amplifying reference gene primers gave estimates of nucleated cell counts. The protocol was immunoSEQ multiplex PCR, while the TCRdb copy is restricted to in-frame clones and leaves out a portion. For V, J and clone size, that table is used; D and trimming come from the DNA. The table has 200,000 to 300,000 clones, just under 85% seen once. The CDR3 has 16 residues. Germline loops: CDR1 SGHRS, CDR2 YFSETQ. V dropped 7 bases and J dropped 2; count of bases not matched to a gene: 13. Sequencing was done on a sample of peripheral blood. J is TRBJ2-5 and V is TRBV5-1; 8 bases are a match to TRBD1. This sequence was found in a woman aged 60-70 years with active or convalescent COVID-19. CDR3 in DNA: TGCGCCAGCCTCCGCGAGGGAACAGGGGGTCAAGAGACCCAGTACTTC. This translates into CASLREGTGGQETQYF.